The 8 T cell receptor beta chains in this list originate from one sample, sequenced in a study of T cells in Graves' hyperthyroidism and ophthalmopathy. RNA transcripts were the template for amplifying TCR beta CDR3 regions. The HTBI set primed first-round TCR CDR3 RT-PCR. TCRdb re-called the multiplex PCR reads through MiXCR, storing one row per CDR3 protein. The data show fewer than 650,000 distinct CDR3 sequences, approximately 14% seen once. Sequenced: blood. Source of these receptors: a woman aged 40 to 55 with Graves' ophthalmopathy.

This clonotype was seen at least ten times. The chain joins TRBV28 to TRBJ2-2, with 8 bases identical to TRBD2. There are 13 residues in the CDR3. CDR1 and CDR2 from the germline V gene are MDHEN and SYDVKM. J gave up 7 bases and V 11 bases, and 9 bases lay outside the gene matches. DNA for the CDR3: TGTGCCGCCCAGGGACTAGTAATCGGGGAGCTGTTTTTT. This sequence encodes CAAQGLVIGELFF.

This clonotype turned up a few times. Here the CDR3 DNA reads TGCAGCGTTGCGACTAGCGGGAGAGGTTCTGGCGGGGAGCTGTTTTTT. It is translated as CSVATSGRGSGGELFF. The genes are TRBV29-1 and TRBJ2-2, with 12 positions matching TRBD2. CDR3 size: 16 residues. The J segment lost 7 bases and the V segment lost 4 bases, leaving 10 bases of the junction unmatched. CDR1 and CDR2 from the germline V gene are SQVTM and ANQGSEA.

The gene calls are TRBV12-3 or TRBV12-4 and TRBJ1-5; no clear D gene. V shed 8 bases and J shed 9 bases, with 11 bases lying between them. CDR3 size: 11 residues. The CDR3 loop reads CASGSGWPQHF. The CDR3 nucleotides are TGTGCCAGCGGTTCAGGTTGGCCCCAGCATTTT.

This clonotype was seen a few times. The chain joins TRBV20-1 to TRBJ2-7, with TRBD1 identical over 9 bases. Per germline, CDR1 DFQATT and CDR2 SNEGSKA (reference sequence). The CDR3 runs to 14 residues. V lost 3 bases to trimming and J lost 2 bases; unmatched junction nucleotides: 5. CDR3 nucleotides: TGCAGTGCTAGCAACCGGGACAGGGCCTACGAGCAGTACTTC. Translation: CSASNRDRAYEQYF.

The CDR3 reads CASSHDDNLSYEQYF. CDR3 bases: TGTGCCAGCAGCCACGACGACAATTTATCCTACGAGCAGTACTTC. J is TRBJ2-7 and V is TRBV6-1, with D unresolved. Germline V gene sequence: CDR1 MNHNS, CDR2 SASEGT. The CDR3 has 15 residues. Between the trimmed V and J ends, which lost 6 bases and 1 base, there was a span of 16 bases.

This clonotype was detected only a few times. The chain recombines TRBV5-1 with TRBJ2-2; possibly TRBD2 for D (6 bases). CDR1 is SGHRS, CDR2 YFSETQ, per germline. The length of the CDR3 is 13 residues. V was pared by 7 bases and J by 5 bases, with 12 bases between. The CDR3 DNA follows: TGCGCCAGCGGAATGGCGGGGACCGGGGAGCTGTTTTTT. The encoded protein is CASGMAGTGELFF.

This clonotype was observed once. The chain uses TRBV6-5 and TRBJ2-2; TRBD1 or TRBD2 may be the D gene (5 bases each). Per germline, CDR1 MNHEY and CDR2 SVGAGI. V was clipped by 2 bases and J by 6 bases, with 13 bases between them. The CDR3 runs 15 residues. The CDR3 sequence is CASSYRDPRAGELFF. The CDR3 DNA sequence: TGTGCCAGCAGTTACAGGGACCCAAGGGCCGGGGAGCTGTTTTTT.

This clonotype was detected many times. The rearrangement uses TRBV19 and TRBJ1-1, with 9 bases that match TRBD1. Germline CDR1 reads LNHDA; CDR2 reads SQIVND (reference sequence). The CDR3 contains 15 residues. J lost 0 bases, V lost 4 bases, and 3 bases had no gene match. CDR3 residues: CASSRGTGMNTEAFF. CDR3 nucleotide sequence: TGTGCCAGTAGTAGGGGGACAGGGATGAACACTGAAGCTTTCTTT. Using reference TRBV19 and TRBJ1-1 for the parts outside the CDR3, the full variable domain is DGGITQSPKYLFRKEGQNVTLSCEQNLNHDAMYWYRQDPGQGLRLIYYSQIVNDFQKGDIAEGYSVSREKKESFPLTVTSAQKNPTAFYLCASSRGTGMNTEAFFGQGTRLTVV.